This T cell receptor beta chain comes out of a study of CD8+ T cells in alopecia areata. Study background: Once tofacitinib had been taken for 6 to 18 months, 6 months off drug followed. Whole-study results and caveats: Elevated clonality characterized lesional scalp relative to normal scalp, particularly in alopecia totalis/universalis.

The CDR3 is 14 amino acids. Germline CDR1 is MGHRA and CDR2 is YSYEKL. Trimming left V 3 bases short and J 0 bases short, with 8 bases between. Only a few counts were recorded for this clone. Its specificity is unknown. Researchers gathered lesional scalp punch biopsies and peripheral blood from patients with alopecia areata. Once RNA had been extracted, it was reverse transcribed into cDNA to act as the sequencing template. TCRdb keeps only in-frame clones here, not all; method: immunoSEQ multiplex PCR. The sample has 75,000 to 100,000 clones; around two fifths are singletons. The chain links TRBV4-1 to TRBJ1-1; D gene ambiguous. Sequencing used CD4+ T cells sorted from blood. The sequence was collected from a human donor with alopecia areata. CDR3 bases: TGCGCCAGCAGCCATCCCGCCATGAACACTGAAGCTTTCTTT. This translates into CASSHPAMNTEAFF.